The clone carrying this T cell receptor beta chain has only a few counts. The antigen remains undetermined. Germline-derived CDR1 and CDR2 are MDHEN and SYDVKM. V dropped 2 bases and J dropped 8 bases, with 22 bases sitting between them. The CDR3 contains 17 residues. The data derive from a study of T-cell reconstitution after alpha-beta-depleted transplantation in children. Findings and caveats of the study: The study reportedly traced alpha-beta T cells about two months after transplant to several hundred expanded graft clones.

Molecular barcoding with unique molecular identifiers was used for the TCRbeta library. A single record per CDR3 protein comes from TCRdb applying MiXCR to the PCR reads. Of hundreds of thousands of distinct CDR3 sequences listed, roughly 13% are singletons. The sequence was collected from a male patient aged 10 to 17 who had a stem cell transplant for acute myeloid leukemia, so the T cells may come from the graft donor. The genes are TRBV28 and TRBJ2-1; the D is unclear. This specimen was PBMCs, mostly from graft donor cells, taken 360 days after TCRalphabeta/CD19-depleted stem cell transplant. The CDR3 coding sequence is TGTGCCAGCAGTTTAGATCCCCCATCACTAATGGTGGATGAGCAGTTCTTC. It is translated as CASSLDPPSLMVDEQFF.